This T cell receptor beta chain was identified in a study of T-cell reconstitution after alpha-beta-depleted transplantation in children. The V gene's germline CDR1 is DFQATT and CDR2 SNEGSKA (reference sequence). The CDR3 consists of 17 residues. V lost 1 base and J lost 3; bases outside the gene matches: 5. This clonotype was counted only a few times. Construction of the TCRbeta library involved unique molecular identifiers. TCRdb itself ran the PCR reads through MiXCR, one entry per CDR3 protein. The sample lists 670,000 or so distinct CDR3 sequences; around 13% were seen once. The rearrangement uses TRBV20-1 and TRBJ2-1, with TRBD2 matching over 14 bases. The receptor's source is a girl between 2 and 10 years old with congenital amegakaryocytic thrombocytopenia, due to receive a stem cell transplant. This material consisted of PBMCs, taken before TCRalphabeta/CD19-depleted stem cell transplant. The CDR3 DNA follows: TGCAGTGCTAGAGGGACTAGCGGGAGGATCGACTACAATGAGCAGTTCTTC. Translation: CSARGTSGRIDYNEQFF.